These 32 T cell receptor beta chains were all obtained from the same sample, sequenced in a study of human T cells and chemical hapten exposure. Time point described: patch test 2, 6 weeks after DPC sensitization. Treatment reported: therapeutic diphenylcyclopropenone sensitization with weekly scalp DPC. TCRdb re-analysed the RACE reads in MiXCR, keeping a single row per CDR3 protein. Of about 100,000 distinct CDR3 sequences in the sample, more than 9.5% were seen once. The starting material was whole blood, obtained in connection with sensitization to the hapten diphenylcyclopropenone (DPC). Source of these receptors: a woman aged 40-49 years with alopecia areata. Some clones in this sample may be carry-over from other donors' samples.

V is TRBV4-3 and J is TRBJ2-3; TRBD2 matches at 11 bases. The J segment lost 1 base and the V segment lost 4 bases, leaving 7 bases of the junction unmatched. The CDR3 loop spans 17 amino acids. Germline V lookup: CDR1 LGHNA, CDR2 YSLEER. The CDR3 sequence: CASSRTTSGKGTDTQYF. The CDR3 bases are TGCGCCAGCAGCCGAACGACTAGCGGGAAGGGCACAGATACGCAGTATTTT.

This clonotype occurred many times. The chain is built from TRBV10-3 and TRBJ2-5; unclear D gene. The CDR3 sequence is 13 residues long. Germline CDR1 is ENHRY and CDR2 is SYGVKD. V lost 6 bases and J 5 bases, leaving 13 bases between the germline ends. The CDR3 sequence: CAIRPHGVETQYF. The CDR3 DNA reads TGTGCCATCAGACCACACGGTGTTGAGACCCAGTACTTC.

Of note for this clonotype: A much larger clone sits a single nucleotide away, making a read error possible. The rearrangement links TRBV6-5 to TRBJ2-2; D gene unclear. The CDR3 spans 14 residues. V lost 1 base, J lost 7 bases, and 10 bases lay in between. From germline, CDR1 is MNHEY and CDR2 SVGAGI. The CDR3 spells CASSYCFWGGELFF. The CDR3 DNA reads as TGTGCCAGCAGTTACTGTTTCTGGGGCGGGGAGCTGTTTTTT.

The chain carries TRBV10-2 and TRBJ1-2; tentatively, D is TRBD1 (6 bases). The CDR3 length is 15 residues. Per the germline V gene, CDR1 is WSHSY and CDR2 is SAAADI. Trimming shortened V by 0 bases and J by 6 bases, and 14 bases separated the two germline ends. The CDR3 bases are TGCGCCAGCAGTGAGTCGGGGGGGCGCATAGATGGCTACACCTTC. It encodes CASSESGGRIDGYTF.

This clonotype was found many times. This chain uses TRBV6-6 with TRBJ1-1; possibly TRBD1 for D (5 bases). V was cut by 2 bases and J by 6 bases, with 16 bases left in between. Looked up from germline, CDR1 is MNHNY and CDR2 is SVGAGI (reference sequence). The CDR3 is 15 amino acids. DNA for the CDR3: TGTGCCAGCAGTTACGATGGCAGGGCGGCTGCTGAAGCTTTCTTT. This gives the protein CASSYDGRAAAEAFF.

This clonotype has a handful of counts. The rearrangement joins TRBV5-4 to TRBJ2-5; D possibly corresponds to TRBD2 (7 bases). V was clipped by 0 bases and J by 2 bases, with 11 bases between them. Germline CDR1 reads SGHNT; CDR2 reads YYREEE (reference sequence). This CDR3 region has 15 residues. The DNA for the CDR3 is TGTGCCAGCAGCTTGGGGGGGGGCAATCAAGAGACCCAGTACTTC. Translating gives CASSLGGGNQETQYF.

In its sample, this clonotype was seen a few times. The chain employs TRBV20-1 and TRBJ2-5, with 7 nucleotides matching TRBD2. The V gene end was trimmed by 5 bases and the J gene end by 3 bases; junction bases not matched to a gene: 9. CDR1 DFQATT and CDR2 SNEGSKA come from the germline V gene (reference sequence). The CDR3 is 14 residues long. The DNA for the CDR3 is TGCAGTGCTCTAAAGCTAGCGGTAGAAGAGACCCAGTACTTC. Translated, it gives CSALKLAVEETQYF.

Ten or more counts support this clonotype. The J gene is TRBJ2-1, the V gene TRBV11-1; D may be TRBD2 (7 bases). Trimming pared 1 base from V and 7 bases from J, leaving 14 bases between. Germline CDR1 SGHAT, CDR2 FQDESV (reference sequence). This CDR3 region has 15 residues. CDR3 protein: CASSLVGGRGNEQFF. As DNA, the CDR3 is TGTGCCAGCAGCTTAGTGGGGGGGCGCGGTAATGAGCAGTTCTTC. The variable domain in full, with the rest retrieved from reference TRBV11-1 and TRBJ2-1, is EAEVAQSPRYKITEKSQAVAFWCDPISGHATLYWYRQILGQGPELLVQFQDESVVDDSQLPKDRFSAERLKGVDSTLKIQPAELGDSAMYLCASSLVGGRGNEQFFGPGTRLTVL.

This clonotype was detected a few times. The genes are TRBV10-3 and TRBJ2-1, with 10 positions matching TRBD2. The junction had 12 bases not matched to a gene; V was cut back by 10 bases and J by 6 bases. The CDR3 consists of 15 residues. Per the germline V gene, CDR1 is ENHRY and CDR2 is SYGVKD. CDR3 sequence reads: CATSLLAGFSNEQFF. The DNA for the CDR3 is TGTGCCACCTCCCTACTAGCGGGGTTCTCCAATGAGCAGTTCTTC.

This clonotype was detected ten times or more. The CDR3 region is CASSTGRDSPLHF. CDR3 sequence (DNA): TGTGCCAGCAGTACAGGTCGGGACTCACCCCTCCACTTT. This chain uses TRBV27 with TRBJ1-6; the D gene is possibly TRBD1 (5 bases). CDR3 length equals 13 residues. Germline V gene sequence: CDR1 MNHEY, CDR2 SMNVEV (reference sequence). Trimming shortened V by 5 bases and J by 10 bases, and 12 bases separated the two germline ends.

The CDR3, as DNA: TGCGCCAGCAGTGAAGTGGGGGGAGGTCAGCCCCAGCATTTT. Protein product: CASSEVGGGQPQHF. The J gene is TRBJ1-5, the V gene TRBV10-2; tentatively, D is TRBD1 (5 bases). Between the trimmed V and J ends, which lost 3 bases and 6 bases, there was a span of 12 bases. The CDR3 runs to 14 residues. CDR1 and CDR2 from the germline V gene are WSHSY and SAAADI.

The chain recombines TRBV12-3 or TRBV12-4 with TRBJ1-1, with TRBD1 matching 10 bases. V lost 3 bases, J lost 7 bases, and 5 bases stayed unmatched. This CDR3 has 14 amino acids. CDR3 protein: CASSFFGQGDEAFF. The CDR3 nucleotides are TGTGCCAGCAGTTTTTTCGGACAGGGGGATGAAGCTTTCTTT.

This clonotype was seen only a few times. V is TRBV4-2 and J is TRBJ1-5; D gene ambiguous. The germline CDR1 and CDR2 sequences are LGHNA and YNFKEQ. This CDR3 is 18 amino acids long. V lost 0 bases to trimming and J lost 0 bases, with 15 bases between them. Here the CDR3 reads CASSQDGTEGYSNQPQHF. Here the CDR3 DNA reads TGTGCCAGCAGCCAAGATGGTACAGAGGGATATAGCAATCAGCCCCAGCATTTT.

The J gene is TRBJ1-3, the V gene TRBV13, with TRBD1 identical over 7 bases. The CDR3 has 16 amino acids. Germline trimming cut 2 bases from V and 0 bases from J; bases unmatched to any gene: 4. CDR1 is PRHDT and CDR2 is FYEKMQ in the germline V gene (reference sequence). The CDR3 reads CASSLQGDSSGNTIYF. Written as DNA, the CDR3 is TGTGCCAGCAGCTTACAGGGGGACAGCTCTGGAAACACCATATATTTT.

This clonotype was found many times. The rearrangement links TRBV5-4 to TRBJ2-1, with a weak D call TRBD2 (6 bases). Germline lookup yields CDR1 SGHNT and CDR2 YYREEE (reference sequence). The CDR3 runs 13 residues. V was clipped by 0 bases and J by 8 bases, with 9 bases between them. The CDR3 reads CASSLVRGYEQFF. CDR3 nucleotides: TGTGCCAGCAGCTTGGTTCGGGGGTATGAGCAGTTCTTC.

CDR3 region: CASSEARRQPQHF. CDR3 sequence (DNA): TGTGCCAGCAGTGAAGCGCGTCGTCAGCCCCAGCATTTT. This chain joins TRBV6-1 and TRBJ1-5; the D is unclear. Germline V gene lookup returns CDR1 MNHNS and CDR2 SASEGT. The CDR3 extends over 13 amino acids. V lost 0 bases, J lost 6 bases, and 6 bases lay in between.

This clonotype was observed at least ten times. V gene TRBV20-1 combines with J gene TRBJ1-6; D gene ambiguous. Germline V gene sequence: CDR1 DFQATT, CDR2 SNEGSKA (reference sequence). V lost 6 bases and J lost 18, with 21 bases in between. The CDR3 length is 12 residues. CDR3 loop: CSAHGSKDAPHF. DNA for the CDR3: TGCAGTGCCCACGGAAGTAAAGATGCCCCCCACTTT.

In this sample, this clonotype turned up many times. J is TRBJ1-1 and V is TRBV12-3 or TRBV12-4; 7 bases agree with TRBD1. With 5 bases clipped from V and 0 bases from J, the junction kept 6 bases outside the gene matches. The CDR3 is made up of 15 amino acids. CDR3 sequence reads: CASSPQGGVNTEAFF. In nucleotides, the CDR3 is TGTGCCAGCAGTCCCCAGGGGGGGGTGAACACTGAAGCTTTCTTT.

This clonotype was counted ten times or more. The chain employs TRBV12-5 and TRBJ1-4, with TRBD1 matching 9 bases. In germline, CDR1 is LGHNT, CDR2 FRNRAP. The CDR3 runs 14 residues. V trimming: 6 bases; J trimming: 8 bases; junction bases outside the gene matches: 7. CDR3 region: CASGPDRGGEKLFF. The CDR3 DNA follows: TGTGCTAGTGGCCCGGACAGGGGCGGCGAAAAACTGTTTTTT.

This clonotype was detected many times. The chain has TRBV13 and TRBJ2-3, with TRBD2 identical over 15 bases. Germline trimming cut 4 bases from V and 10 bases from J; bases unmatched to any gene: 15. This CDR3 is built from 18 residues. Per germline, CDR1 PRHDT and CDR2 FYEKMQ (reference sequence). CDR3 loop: CASSSTLRGLAGGLSQYF. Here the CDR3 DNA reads TGTGCCAGCAGCTCCACCCTCCGTGGACTAGCGGGGGGGTTGTCGCAGTATTTT. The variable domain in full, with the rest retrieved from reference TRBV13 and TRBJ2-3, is AAGVIQSPRHLIKEKRETATLKCYPIPRHDTVYWYQQGPGQDPQFLISFYEKMQSDKGSIPDRFSAQQFSDYHSELNMSSLELGDSALYFCASSSTLRGLAGGLSQYFGPGTRLTVL.

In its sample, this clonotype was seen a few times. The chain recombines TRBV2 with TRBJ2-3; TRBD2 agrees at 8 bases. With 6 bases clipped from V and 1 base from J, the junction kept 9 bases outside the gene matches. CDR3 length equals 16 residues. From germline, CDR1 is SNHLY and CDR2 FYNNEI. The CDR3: CASSPSGREGTDTQYF. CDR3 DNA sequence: TGTGCCAGCAGCCCTAGCGGGCGGGAGGGCACAGATACGCAGTATTTT.

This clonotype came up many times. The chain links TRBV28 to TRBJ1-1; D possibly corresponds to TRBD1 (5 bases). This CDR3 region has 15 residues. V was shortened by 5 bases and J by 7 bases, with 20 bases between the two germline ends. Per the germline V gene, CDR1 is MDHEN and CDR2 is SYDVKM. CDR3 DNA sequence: TGTGCCAGCAGTGGCCGCGGGGCGGGGGTTATTGAAGCTTTCTTT. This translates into CASSGRGAGVIEAFF.

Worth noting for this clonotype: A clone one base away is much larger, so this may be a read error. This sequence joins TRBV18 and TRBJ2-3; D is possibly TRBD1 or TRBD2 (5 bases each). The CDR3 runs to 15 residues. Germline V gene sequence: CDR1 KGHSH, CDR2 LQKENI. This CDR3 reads CASSPLGQGRDSQYF. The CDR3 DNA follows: TGTGCCAGCTCACCACTCGGGCAGGGACGAGATTCGCAGTATTTT.

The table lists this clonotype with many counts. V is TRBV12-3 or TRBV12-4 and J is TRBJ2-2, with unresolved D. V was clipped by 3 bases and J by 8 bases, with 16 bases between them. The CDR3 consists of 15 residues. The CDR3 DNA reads TGTGCCAGCAGTTTTGGCATTGCCGTCGTAGGGGAGCTGTTTTTT. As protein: CASSFGIAVVGELFF.

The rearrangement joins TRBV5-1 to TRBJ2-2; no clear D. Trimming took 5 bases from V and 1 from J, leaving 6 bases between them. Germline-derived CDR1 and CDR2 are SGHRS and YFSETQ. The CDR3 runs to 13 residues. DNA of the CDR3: TGCGCCAGCAGGGGTCAGAACACCGGGGAGCTGTTTTTT. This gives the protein CASRGQNTGELFF.

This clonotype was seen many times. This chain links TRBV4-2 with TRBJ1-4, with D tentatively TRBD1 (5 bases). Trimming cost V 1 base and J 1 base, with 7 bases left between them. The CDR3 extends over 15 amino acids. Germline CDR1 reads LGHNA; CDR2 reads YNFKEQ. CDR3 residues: CASSQVGGTNEKLFF. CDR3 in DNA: TGTGCCAGCAGCCAAGTCGGGGGAACTAATGAAAAACTGTTTTTT.

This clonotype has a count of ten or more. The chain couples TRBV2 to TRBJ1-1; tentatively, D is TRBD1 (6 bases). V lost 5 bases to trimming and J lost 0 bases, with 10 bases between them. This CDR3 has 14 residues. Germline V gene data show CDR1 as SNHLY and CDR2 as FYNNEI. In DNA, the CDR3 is TGTGCCAGCAGTCCACGGACAGTGAACACTGAAGCTTTCTTT. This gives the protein CASSPRTVNTEAFF.

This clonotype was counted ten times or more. The chain's CDR3 is CASSPRRRGDEKLFF. The DNA for the CDR3 is TGTGCCAGCAGCCCTCGACGCCGAGGGGATGAAAAACTGTTTTTT. The chain has TRBV11-2 and TRBJ1-4, with D possibly being TRBD1 (5 bases). The ends were cut back, 5 bases at V and 6 bases at J, with 16 bases in the middle. This CDR3 contains 15 residues. Germline values: CDR1 SGHAT, CDR2 FQNNGV.

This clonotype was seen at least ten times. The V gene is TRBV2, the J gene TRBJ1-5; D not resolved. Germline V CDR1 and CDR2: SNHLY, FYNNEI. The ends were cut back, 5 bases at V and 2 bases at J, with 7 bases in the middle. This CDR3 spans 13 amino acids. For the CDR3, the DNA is TGTGCCAGCAGTACGGACGGCAATCAGCCCCAGCATTTT. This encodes CASSTDGNQPQHF.

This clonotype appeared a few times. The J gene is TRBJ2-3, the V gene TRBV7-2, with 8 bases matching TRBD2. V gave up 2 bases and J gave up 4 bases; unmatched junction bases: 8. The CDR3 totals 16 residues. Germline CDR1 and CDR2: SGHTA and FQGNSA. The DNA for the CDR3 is TGTGCCAGCAGCTTAAGGGCGGGGGGTTCGGCAGATACGCAGTATTTT. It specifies CASSLRAGGSADTQYF.

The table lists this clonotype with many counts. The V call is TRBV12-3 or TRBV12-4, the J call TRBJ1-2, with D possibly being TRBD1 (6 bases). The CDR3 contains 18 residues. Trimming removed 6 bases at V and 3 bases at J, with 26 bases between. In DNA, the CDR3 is TGTGCCAGCAGCAACGCAGGACAGTACTTTTGGGCCGACTATGGCTACACCTTC. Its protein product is CASSNAGQYFWADYGYTF.

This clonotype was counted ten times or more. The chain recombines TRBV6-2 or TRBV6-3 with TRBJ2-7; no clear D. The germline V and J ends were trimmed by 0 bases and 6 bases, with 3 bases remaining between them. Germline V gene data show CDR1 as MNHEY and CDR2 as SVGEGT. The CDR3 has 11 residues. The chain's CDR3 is CASSYSFEQYF. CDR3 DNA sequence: TGTGCCAGCAGTTACTCTTTCGAGCAGTACTTC.